Below are 32 T cell receptor beta chains sequenced from a single sample in a study of cytotoxic CD8 clonotypes in ibrutinib-treated CLL. Some clones are missing from TCRdb's copy, which holds only in-frame ones; the method was immunoSEQ multiplex PCR. The sample includes 150,000 or so clones, 70% to 85% of them seen just once. Specimen: PBMCs, collected after 12 months of ibrutinib treatment. Receptors were obtained from a human donor with chronic lymphocytic leukemia.

This clone was seen a few times. Other nucleotide sequences from this sample produce the same CDR3. This chain links TRBV18 with TRBJ1-5; D not certain. This CDR3 region has 12 residues. Looked up from germline, CDR1 is KGHSH and CDR2 is LQKENI. V was shortened by 3 bases and J by 4 bases, with 4 bases between the two germline ends. The CDR3: CASSPSNQPQHF. The CDR3 DNA reads TGTGCCAGCTCACCCTCGAATCAGCCCCAGCATTTT.

The chain joins TRBV4-3 to TRBJ1-1, with D possibly being TRBD1 (6 bases). Per germline, CDR1 LGHNA and CDR2 YSLEER. V was shortened by 4 bases and J by 0 bases, with 15 bases between the two germline ends. This CDR3 contains 16 residues. DNA of the CDR3: TGCGCCAGCAGCCCCTACCCCCAGGGGATGAACACTGAAGCTTTCTTT. Amino acid sequence: CASSPYPQGMNTEAFF.

V and J are TRBV27 and TRBJ2-3; TRBD2 agrees at 12 bases. CDR3 length: 16 amino acids. Losses at the gene ends were 5 bases for V and 0 bases for J; bases not matched to a gene: 3. CDR1 is MNHEY, CDR2 SMNVEV, per germline (reference sequence). CDR3 in DNA: TGTGCCAGCAGTACAGGACTAGCGGGAAGCACAGATACGCAGTATTTT. It is translated as CASSTGLAGSTDTQYF.

The J gene is TRBJ1-2, the V gene TRBV2; D might be TRBD1 (5 bases). CDR1 is SNHLY, CDR2 FYNNEI, per germline. V was cut by 7 bases and J by 4 bases, with 19 bases left in between. The CDR3 is made up of 15 amino acids. The CDR3 loop is CASTALGTGGYGYTF. DNA of the CDR3: TGTGCCAGCACCGCCCTGGGGACCGGTGGCTATGGCTACACCTTC.

The V call is TRBV5-1, the J call TRBJ2-7; D is perhaps TRBD1 (6 bases). This CDR3 is built from 13 residues. The V end was cut by 7 bases, the J end by 0 bases, with 11 bases between. CDR1 and CDR2 (germline): SGHRS, YFSETQ. The CDR3 sequence is CASAGASSYEQYF. The CDR3 nucleotides read TGCGCCAGCGCAGGGGCCTCCTCCTACGAGCAGTACTTC. Based on the CDR3 plus reference TRBV5-1 and TRBJ2-7, the full variable domain is KAGVTQTPRYLIKTRGQQVTLSCSPISGHRSVSWYQQTPGQGLQFLFEYFSETQRNKGNFPGRFSGRQFSNSRSEMNVSTLELGDSALYLCASAGASSYEQYFGPGTRLTVT.

CDR3 DNA sequence: TGTGCCAGTAGCCGAGCTGGGGGCGCTTCCACAGATACGCAGTATTTT. This encodes CASSRAGGASTDTQYF. The chain has TRBV19 and TRBJ2-3; tentatively, D is TRBD1 (6 bases). The CDR3 covers 16 residues. Trimming took off 6 bases at V and 2 bases at J, with 18 bases between the two ends. Germline V gene sequence: CDR1 LNHDA, CDR2 SQIVND (reference sequence).

The chain has TRBV11-3 and TRBJ2-3, with D perhaps TRBD2 (6 bases). Germline V CDR1 and CDR2: SGHNT, YENEEA. This CDR3 has 16 amino acids. V lost 0 bases to trimming and J lost 0 bases, with 10 bases between them. The CDR3 nucleotides are TGTGCCAGCAGCTTAGACGGGAGCATCAGCACAGATACGCAGTATTTT. It encodes CASSLDGSISTDTQYF.

The chain joins TRBV5-1 to TRBJ1-2; the match to TRBD1 covers 10 bases. The CDR3 runs to 15 residues. Trimming cost V 5 bases and J 4 bases; bases outside gene matches: 8. Germline V CDR1 and CDR2: SGHRS, YFSETQ. The chain's CDR3 is CASSDETGGSYGYTF. CDR3 sequence (DNA): TGCGCCAGCAGTGACGAGACAGGGGGCTCCTATGGCTACACCTTC.

The chain couples TRBV27 to TRBJ1-2; D is perhaps TRBD1 (6 bases). The length of the CDR3 is 15 residues. V dropped 6 bases and J dropped 3 bases, with 17 bases sitting between them. Germline CDR1 MNHEY, CDR2 SMNVEV (reference sequence). The chain's CDR3 is CASRAPLGAHYGYTF. In DNA form, the CDR3 reads TGTGCCAGCAGGGCCCCGTTGGGGGCGCACTATGGCTACACCTTC.

This clone is a singleton in its sample. The V and J genes are TRBV4-1 and TRBJ1-6, with 9 nucleotides matching TRBD1. The CDR3 loop spans 16 amino acids. The J segment lost 6 bases and the V segment lost 0 bases, leaving 3 bases of the junction unmatched. Germline CDR1 is MGHRA and CDR2 is YSYEKL. The chain's CDR3 is CASSQEGTGINSPLHF. The DNA of the CDR3 is TGCGCCAGCAGCCAAGAAGGGACAGGGATTAATTCACCCCTCCACTTT.

V usage is TRBV23-1 and J usage is TRBJ2-2; TRBD2 might be the D (5 bases). TRBV23-1 is designated an ORF whose function remains uncertain. V was pared by 4 bases and J by 5 bases, with 14 bases between. CDR3 length: 15 amino acids. DNA for the CDR3: TGCGCCAGCAGTCCCCCTGAGGGCCCAACCGGGGAGCTGTTTTTT. Its translation is CASSPPEGPTGELFF.

The rearrangement uses TRBV5-1 and TRBJ1-2; D is ambiguous. Trimming removed 5 bases from V and 4 bases from J, with 21 bases in between. The CDR3 has 16 amino acids. The germline gives CDR1 SGHRS, CDR2 YFSETQ. The CDR3 nucleotides read TGCGCCAGCAGTTTGAATCCGACGGATTTCTCCTATGGCTACACCTTC. This gives the protein CASSLNPTDFSYGYTF.

The J gene is TRBJ2-7, the V gene TRBV6-1; TRBD1 aligns across 12 bases. The germline V gene has CDR1 MNHNS and CDR2 SASEGT. The CDR3 contains 15 residues. With V trimmed by 3 bases and J by 6 bases, 6 bases remained unmatched. CDR3 bases: TGTGCCAGCAGTGAGCCGGGACAGGGGGCGGGCGAGCAGTACTTC. It encodes CASSEPGQGAGEQYF.

The chain is built from TRBV9 and TRBJ2-6; D is unresolved. V lost 2 bases and J lost 2, with 2 bases in between. This CDR3 region has 13 residues. Germline lookup yields CDR1 SGDLS and CDR2 YYNGEE. The CDR3, as DNA: TGTGCCAGCAGCGTTGCTGGGGCCAACGTCCTGACTTTC. Protein sequence: CASSVAGANVLTF.

The chain links TRBV4-2 to TRBJ2-1; 7 bases are a match to TRBD1. The germline gives CDR1 LGHNA, CDR2 YNFKEQ. CDR3 size: 15 residues. V shed 2 bases and J 10 bases; nucleotides not matched to a gene: 11. In DNA, the CDR3 is TGTGCCAGCAGCCAAAAAAACGACAGGGTAGGGGAGCAGTTCTTC. Encoded protein: CASSQKNDRVGEQFF.

V gene TRBV19 combines with J gene TRBJ1-5, with 9 bases identical to TRBD1. In germline, CDR1 is LNHDA, CDR2 SQIVND (reference sequence). The CDR3 has 15 residues. The V segment lost 4 bases and the J segment 3 bases; nucleotides outside the gene matches: 4. CDR3 in amino acids: CASSTDRGNNQPQHF. The CDR3 DNA reads as TGTGCCAGTAGTACCGACAGGGGGAACAATCAGCCCCAGCATTTT.

The gene calls are TRBV7-9 and TRBJ2-7; 8 bases agree with TRBD2. Losses at the gene ends were 1 base for V and 3 bases for J; bases not matched to a gene: 5. This CDR3 comprises 15 residues. The V gene's germline CDR1 is SEHNR and CDR2 FQNEAQ (reference sequence). DNA for the CDR3: TGTGCCAGCAGCTTAGTTGGGACTAGGTTCTACGAGCAGTACTTC. Encoded protein: CASSLVGTRFYEQYF.

The chain couples TRBV2 to TRBJ2-7, with 8 bases aligning to TRBD1. Losses at the gene ends were 1 base for V and 3 bases for J; bases not matched to a gene: 2. The CDR3 extends over 14 amino acids. Germline V gives CDR1 SNHLY, CDR2 FYNNEI. CDR3 in amino acids: CASSEGTGSYEQYF. The CDR3 DNA sequence: TGTGCCAGCAGTGAAGGGACAGGGAGCTACGAGCAGTACTTC.

This clone has a handful of counts. This sequence joins TRBV20-1 and TRBJ2-1; 8 nucleotides line up with TRBD2. The CDR3 runs 9 residues. The germline V gene has CDR1 DFQATT and CDR2 SNEGSKA (reference sequence). DNA of the CDR3: TGCACCCCCCGGACTAGCCAGTTCTTC. Translating it yields CTPRTSQFF.

This clone was counted once. This rearrangement joins TRBV20-1 to TRBJ1-1; D is undetermined. CDR3 length: 11 residues. With 0 bases removed from V and 8 bases from J, the gap between germline ends came to 7 bases. Germline V lookup: CDR1 DFQATT, CDR2 SNEGSKA (reference sequence). CDR3 sequence: CSARDLREAFF. In DNA, the CDR3 is TGCAGTGCTAGAGATCTAAGGGAAGCTTTCTTT.

This chain joins TRBV5-7 and TRBJ2-1; 9 positions agree with TRBD1. TRBV5-7 is placed among ORFs of uncertain function. CDR3 length equals 13 residues. V shed 6 bases and J 8 bases; nucleotides not matched to a gene: 6. The DNA of the CDR3 is TGTGCCAGCACCTTAGACAGGGGGGATGAGCAGTTCTTC. Translation gives CASTLDRGDEQFF.

The chain joins TRBV12-5 to TRBJ2-2, with D unclear. V was pared by 5 bases and J by 6 bases, with 7 bases between. Germline lookup yields CDR1 LGHNT and CDR2 FRNRAP. The CDR3 contains 12 residues. CDR3 residues: CASGPIAGELFF. The CDR3 nucleotides are TGTGCTAGTGGTCCGATCGCCGGGGAGCTGTTTTTT.

The CDR3 DNA reads as TGCAGCGTTGAAACGGGGGGAACGGGAGAGCAGTACTTC. Translated: CSVETGGTGEQYF. The J gene is TRBJ2-7, the V gene TRBV29-1; 7 nucleotides align to TRBD2. Germline CDR1 reads SQVTM; CDR2 reads ANQGSEA. CDR3 length: 13 residues. Losses at the gene ends were 2 bases for V and 7 bases for J; bases not matched to a gene: 8.

This clone has only a few counts. The chain carries TRBV7-8 and TRBJ1-5, with TRBD1 matching 9 bases. Trimming cost V 5 bases and J 0 bases; bases outside gene matches: 11. Germline V gene data show CDR1 as SGHVS and CDR2 as FQNEAQ. The CDR3 contains 18 residues. The CDR3 DNA is TGTGCCAGCAGCAAGGGACAGGGTCGTGATTATAGCAATCAGCCCCAGCATTTT. It specifies CASSKGQGRDYSNQPQHF.

Remarks on this clone: Mismatch with germline at one junction end may stem from a read error. V gene TRBV18 combines with J gene TRBJ1-5; 9 bases line up with TRBD1. Germline lookup yields CDR1 KGHSH and CDR2 LQKENI. The CDR3 extends over 16 amino acids. In DNA form, the CDR3 reads TGTGCCAGCTCATCACCTGACAGGGGGAACAATCAGCCCCAGCATTTT. Its protein is CASSSPDRGNNQPQHF. Variable domain in full (rest from reference TRBV18 and TRBJ1-5): NAGVMQNPRHLVRRRGQEARLRCSPMKGHSHVYWYRQLPEEGLKFMVYLQKENIIDESGMPKERFSAEFPKEGPSILRIQQVVRGDSAAYFCASSSPDRGNNQPQHFGDGTRLSIL.

The chain employs TRBV14 and TRBJ1-6, with 7 bases lining up with TRBD1. Trimming cost V 4 bases and J 4 bases; bases outside gene matches: 7. The CDR3 has 16 amino acids. Looked up from germline, CDR1 is SGHDN and CDR2 is FVKESK. In nucleotides, the CDR3 is TGTGCCAGCAGCCGACAGGGTTGGGGATATAATTCACCCCTCCACTTT. This codes for CASSRQGWGYNSPLHF. Drawing the rest from reference TRBV14 and TRBJ1-6, the complete variable domain is EAGVTQFPSHSVIEKGQTVTLRCDPISGHDNLYWYRRVMGKEIKFLLHFVKESKQDESGMPNNRFLAERTGGTYSTLKVQPAELEDSGVYFCASSRQGWGYNSPLHFGNGTRLTVT.

The gene calls are TRBV4-2 and TRBJ1-1; possible D gene TRBD1, 5 bases. Germline CDR1 LGHNA, CDR2 YNFKEQ. The CDR3 spans 16 residues. V was cut by 2 bases and J by 4 bases, with 17 bases left in between. The CDR3 sequence is CASSQRDLTGGTEAFF. In nucleotides, the CDR3 is TGTGCCAGCAGCCAACGGGACCTCACGGGGGGCACTGAAGCTTTCTTT.

The chain has TRBV5-5 and TRBJ1-3; unclear D gene. CDR1 and CDR2 (germline): SGHKS, YYEKEE (reference sequence). CDR3 length equals 17 residues. Trimming cost V 4 bases and J 0 bases, with 17 bases left between them. CDR3 DNA: TGTGCCAGCAGCCCGCAACCAGGACCTCCCTCTGGAAACACCATATATTTT. Protein product: CASSPQPGPPSGNTIYF.

The rearrangement links TRBV23-1 to TRBJ2-1, with D maybe TRBD2 (5 bases). TRBV23-1 counts as an open reading frame of uncertain function. The CDR3 has 14 amino acids. V dropped 4 bases and J dropped 5 bases, with 12 bases sitting between them. The DNA for the CDR3 is TGCGCCAGCAGTCTCAATTCCGGGGACAATGAGCAGTTCTTC. Translating it yields CASSLNSGDNEQFF.

This clone was observed a handful of times. The chain links TRBV10-3 to TRBJ2-5, with TRBD1 as a possible D gene (6 bases). The CDR3 totals 14 residues. Trimming stripped 6 bases from V and 1 base from J, with 12 bases between. Per the germline V gene, CDR1 is ENHRY and CDR2 is SYGVKD. Here the CDR3 DNA reads TGTGCCATCAGAGGGGAAGGGGGCCAAGAGACCCAGTACTTC. It specifies CAIRGEGGQETQYF.

V gene TRBV28 combines with J gene TRBJ1-2; D gene ambiguous. Trimming took off 6 bases at V and 7 bases at J, with 12 bases between the two ends. Per germline, CDR1 MDHEN and CDR2 SYDVKM. This CDR3 spans 12 amino acids. CDR3 in amino acids: CASRTSAGGYTF. CDR3 nucleotides: TGTGCCAGCAGGACGTCAGCCGGTGGCTACACCTTC.

The chain combines TRBV16 with TRBJ1-1; D remains unclear. With 4 bases removed from V and 7 bases from J, the gap between germline ends came to 10 bases. This CDR3 spans 12 amino acids. Germline assignment: CDR1 KGHSY and CDR2 FQNENV. In nucleotides, the CDR3 is TGTGCCAGCAGCCCTACACGGATTGAAGCTTTCTTT. As protein: CASSPTRIEAFF.